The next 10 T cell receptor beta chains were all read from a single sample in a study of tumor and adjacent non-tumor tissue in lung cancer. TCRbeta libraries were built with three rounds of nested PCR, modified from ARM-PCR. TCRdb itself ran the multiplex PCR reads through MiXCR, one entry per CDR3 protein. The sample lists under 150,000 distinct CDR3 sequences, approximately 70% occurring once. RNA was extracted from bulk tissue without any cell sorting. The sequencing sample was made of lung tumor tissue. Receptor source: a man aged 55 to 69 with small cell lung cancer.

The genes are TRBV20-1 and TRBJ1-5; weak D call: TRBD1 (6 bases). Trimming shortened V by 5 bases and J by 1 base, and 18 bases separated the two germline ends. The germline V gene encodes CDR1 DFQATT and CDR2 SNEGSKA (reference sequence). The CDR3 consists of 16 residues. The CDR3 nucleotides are TGCAGTGCTCGCCTGCTCAGGGGAATAAGCAATCAGCCCCAGCATTTT. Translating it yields CSARLLRGISNQPQHF.

The CDR3 DNA is TGTGCCAGCAGTGAATCCTGGGCGGCTTCCCGGGAGCAGTACTTC. Translation gives CASSESWAASREQYF. This chain joins TRBV6-1 and TRBJ2-7; no definite D call. V was shortened by 2 bases and J by 7 bases, with 18 bases between the two germline ends. The V gene's germline CDR1 is MNHNS and CDR2 SASEGT. The CDR3 spans 15 residues.

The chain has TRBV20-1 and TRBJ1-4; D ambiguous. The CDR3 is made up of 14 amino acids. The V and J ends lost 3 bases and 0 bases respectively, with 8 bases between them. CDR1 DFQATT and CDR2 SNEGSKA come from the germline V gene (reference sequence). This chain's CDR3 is CSASLGPTNEKLFF. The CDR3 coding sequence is TGCAGTGCTAGCCTCGGTCCAACTAATGAAAAACTGTTTTTT.

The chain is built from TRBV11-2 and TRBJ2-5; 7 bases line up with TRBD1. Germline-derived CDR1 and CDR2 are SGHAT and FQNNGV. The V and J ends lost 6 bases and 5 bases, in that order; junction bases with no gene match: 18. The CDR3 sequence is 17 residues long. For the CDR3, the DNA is TGTGCCAGCAGACCGCCGGGACAGCTAGAGGAAGGCGAGACCCAGTACTTC. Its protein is CASRPPGQLEEGETQYF.

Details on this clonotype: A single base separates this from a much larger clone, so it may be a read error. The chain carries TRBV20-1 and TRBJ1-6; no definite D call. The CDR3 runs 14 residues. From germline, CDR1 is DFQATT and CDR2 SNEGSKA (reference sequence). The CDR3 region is CSARDMKNNSPLNF. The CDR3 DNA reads TGCAGTGCTAGAGACATGAAAAATAATTCACCCCTCAACTTT.

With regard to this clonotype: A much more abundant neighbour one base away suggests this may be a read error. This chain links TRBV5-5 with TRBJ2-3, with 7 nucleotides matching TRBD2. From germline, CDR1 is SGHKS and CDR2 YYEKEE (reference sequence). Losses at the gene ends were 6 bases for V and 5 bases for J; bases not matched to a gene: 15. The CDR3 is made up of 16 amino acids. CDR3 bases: TGTGCCAGCAACTTTCACAGCGGGACTGGTGAAGATACGCAGTATTTT. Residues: CASNFHSGTGEDTQYF.

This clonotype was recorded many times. The CDR3 sequence is CASSLDRGLAGGYEQYF. The CDR3 coding sequence is TGTGCCAGCAGCTTAGATCGGGGACTAGCGGGAGGGTACGAGCAGTACTTC. The chain joins TRBV11-2 to TRBJ2-7; 16 bases agree with TRBD2. V dropped 0 bases and J dropped 4; count of bases not matched to a gene: 3. CDR3 length: 17 residues. Per germline, CDR1 SGHAT and CDR2 FQNNGV.

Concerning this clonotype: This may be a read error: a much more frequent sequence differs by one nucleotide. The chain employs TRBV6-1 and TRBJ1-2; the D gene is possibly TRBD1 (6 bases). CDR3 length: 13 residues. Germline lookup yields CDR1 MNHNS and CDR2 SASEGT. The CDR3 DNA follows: TGTCCCAGCAGAAGAACAGGGTACGATGGCTACACCTTC. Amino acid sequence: CPSRRTGYDGYTF.

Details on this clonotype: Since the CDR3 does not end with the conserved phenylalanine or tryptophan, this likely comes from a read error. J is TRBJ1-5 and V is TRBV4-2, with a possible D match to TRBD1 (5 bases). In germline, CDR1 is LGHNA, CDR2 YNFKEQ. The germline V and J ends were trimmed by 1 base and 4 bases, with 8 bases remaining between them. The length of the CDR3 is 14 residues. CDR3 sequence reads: CASSQGEGNQPQHY. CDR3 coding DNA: TGTGCCAGCAGCCAAGGAGAGGGGAATCAGCCCCAGCATTAT.

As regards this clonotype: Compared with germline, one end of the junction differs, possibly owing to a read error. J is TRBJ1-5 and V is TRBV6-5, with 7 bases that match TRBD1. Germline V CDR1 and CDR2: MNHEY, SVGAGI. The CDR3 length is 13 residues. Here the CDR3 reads CAISLQGGQPQHF. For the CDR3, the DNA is TGTGCCATCAGTTTGCAGGGGGGGCAGCCCCAGCATTTT.